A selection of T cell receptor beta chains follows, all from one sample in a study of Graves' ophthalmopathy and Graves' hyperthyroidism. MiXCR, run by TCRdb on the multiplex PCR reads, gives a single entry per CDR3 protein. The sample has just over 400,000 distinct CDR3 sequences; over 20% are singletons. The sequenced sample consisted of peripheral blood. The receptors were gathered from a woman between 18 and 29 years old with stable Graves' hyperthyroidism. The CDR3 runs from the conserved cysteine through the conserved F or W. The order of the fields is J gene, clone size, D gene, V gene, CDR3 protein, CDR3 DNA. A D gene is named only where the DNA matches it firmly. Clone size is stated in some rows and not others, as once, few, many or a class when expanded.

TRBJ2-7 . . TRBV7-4 CASSLGATAYEQYF TGTGCCAGCAGCTTAGGGGCCACGGCCTACGAGCAGTACTTC
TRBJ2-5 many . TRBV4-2 CASSQDGGEETQYF TGTGCCAGCAGCCAAGATGGCGGGGAAGAGACCCAGTACTTC
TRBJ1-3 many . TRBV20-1 CSAERGTGNTIYF TGCAGTGCTGAACGGGGAACTGGAAACACCATATATTTT
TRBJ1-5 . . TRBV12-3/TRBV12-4 CASSLTGDQPQHF TGTGCCAGCAGTTTAACGGGGGATCAGCCCCAGCATTTT
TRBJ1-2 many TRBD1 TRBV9 CASSAGTGGASYGYTF TGTGCCAGCAGCGCCGGGACAGGGGGCGCGAGCTATGGCTACACCTTC
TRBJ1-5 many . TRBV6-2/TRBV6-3 CASTPDGLVGPQHF TGTGCCAGCACCCCGGACGGACTAGTTGGGCCCCAGCATTTT
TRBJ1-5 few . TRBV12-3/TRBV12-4 CASTKRQVISQPQHF TGTGCCAGCACTAAAAGACAGGTGATTAGTCAGCCCCAGCATTTT
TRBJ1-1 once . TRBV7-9 CASVLMADTEAFF TGTGCCAGCGTTCTAATGGCAGACACTGAAGCTTTCTTT
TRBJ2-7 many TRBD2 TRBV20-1 CSARHRTSGRGYEQYF TGCAGTGCTAGACACCGGACTAGCGGGAGGGGCTACGAGCAGTACTTC
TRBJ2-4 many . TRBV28 CASSAQNAFKNIQYF TGTGCCAGCAGTGCCCAGAATGCATTCAAAAACATTCAGTACTTC
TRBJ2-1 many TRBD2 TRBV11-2 CASSLEGLAGGEQFF TGTGCCAGCAGCTTAGAGGGACTAGCGGGAGGGGAGCAGTTCTTC
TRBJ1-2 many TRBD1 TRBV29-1 CSVQGADGYTF TGCAGCGTCCAGGGGGCGGATGGCTACACCTTC
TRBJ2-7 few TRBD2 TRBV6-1 CASSPTLLAGSYEQYF TGTGCCAGCAGCCCTACACTCCTAGCGGGATCCTACGAGCAGTACTTC
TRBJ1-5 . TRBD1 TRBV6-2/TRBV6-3 CASSYPRDRYNQPQHF TGTGCCAGCAGTTACCCCCGGGACAGATACAATCAGCCCCAGCATTTT
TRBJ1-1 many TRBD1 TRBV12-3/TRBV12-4 CASKRTGGARTEAFF TGTGCCAGCAAACGGACAGGGGGCGCGAGGACTGAAGCTTTCTTT
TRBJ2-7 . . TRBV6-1 CASSEWGAGYEQYF TGTGCCAGCAGTGAATGGGGGGCTGGCTACGAGCAGTACTTC
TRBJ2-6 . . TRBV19 CASLSGANVLTF TGTGCCAGCCTATCTGGGGCCAACGTCCTGACTTTC
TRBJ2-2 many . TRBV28 CASPNTGELFF TGTGCCAGCCCCAACACCGGGGAGCTGTTTTTT
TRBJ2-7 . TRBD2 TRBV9 CASSVWASGAYEQYF TGTGCCAGCAGCGTATGGGCTAGCGGAGCCTACGAGCAGTACTTC
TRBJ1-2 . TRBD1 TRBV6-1 CASRQGHYGYTF TGTGCCAGCAGACAGGGGCACTATGGCTACACCTTC
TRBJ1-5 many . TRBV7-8 CASSQFDSNQPQHF TGTGCCAGCAGCCAGTTTGATAGCAATCAGCCCCAGCATTTT
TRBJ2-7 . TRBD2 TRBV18 CASSTSGRSRYEQYF TGTGCCAGCTCAACTAGCGGGAGGAGTAGATACGAGCAGTACTTC
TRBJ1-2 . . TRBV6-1 CASSPLGGQGGYTF TGTGCCAGCAGTCCCCTGGGGGGCCAGGGTGGCTACACCTTC
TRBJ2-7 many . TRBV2 CASSLLGGFSYEQYF TGTGCCAGCAGTCTCCTGGGGGGCTTCTCCTACGAGCAGTACTTC
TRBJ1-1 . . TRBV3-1 CASSQIKLNTEAFF TGTGCCAGCAGCCAAATCAAACTGAACACTGAAGCTTTCTTT
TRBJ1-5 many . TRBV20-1 CSARDHGKPSNQPQHF TGCAGTGCTAGAGATCACGGCAAACCTAGCAATCAGCCCCAGCATTTT
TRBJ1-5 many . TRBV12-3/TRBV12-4 CASTPDGNQPQHF TGTGCCAGCACCCCGGACGGTAATCAGCCCCAGCATTTT
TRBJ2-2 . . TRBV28 CASSYMATGGLFF TGTGCCAGCAGTTATATGGCCACCGGGGGGCTGTTTTTT
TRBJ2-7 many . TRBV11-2 CASSLATITYEQYF TGTGCCAGCAGCTTAGCGACAATCACCTACGAGCAGTACTTC
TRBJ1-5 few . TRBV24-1 CATSDLGGNQPQHF TGTGCCACCAGTGATTTAGGGGGCAATCAGCCCCAGCATTTT
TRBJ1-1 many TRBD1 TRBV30 CAWSATGITEAFF TGTGCCTGGAGTGCGACAGGGATCACTGAAGCTTTCTTT
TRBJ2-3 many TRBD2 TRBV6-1 CASSDERGSTDTQYF TGTGCCAGCAGTGACGAGCGGGGGAGCACAGATACGCAGTATTTT
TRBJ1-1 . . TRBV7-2 CASSFVRDTEAFF TGTGCCAGCAGCTTTGTCAGGGACACTGAAGCTTTCTTT
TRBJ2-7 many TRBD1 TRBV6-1 CAIGQGAYEQYF TGTGCCATCGGACAGGGGGCCTACGAGCAGTACTTC
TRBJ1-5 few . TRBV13 CASSASTAQPQHF TGTGCCAGCAGCGCCTCTACAGCGCAGCCCCAGCATTTT
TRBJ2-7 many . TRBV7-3 CASSLVYLNSYEQYF TGTGCCAGCAGCTTAGTCTATTTGAACTCCTACGAGCAGTACTTC
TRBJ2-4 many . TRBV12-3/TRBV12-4 CASRPGGPNIKYF TGTGCCAGCAGACCCGGAGGGCCAAACATTAAGTACTTC
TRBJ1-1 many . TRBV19 CASSGLFSSTEAFF TGTGCCAGTAGCGGCCTCTTCAGCTCTACTGAAGCTTTCTTT
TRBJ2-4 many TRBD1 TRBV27 CASSSRTGLNIQYF TGTGCCAGCAGTTCCCGGACAGGGCTAAACATTCAGTACTTC